Sequencing of this T cell receptor (beta chain) was carried out in a study of cytomegalovirus exposure and HLA in healthy donors (dated by TCRdb to the late 2010s). In the study overall: The roughly 700 repertoires of the first cohort and the 95 to 150 validation repertoires were produced on the same platform, according to a later analysis. The study was designed to test whether signatures of past pathogen exposure could be identified by cataloging public T cell receptors. Along with the roughly 700-subject first cohort, a separate validation cohort of around 110 different subjects was used. High-throughput TCR immunosequencing, statistical association of individual TCRs with disease status, and machine learning were combined to predict cytomegalovirus infection status.

The donors belonged to the validation cohort of under 150 subjects, which was separate from the approximately 700-subject first cohort. Spanning cysteine to phenylalanine, the CDR3 consists of 16 amino acids. CDR3 DNA is the only sequence kept; it has 48 bases, read in frame from the first base. Compared with germline, V lacks 0 bases and J lacks 4 bases; bases without a gene match: 6. Via the germline V gene, CDR1 is SGHRS and CDR2 YFSETQ. This clone was picked up one time. The clone's antigen remains unknown. There are no base qualities to consult, and no much larger clone falls within one base. Libraries came from the immunoSEQ multiplex PCR assay. As for how the authors treated the data: To diagnose cytomegalovirus status from the catalog of TCR beta chain sequences, a statistical classification framework was built. TCRdb carries this immuneACCESS record with in-frame sequences only. Its versions omit some clonotypes, under half of them owing to an unresolved V gene in the studies checked, with the rest unexplained. The V and J calls and clone size come from that table; D and trimming were worked out from the DNA. The sample profile shows roughly 130,000 clones; roughly 87% of them were found once. The ten largest clones take up 9% to 9.5% of the sample.

Broad study findings and their caveats: A few of the identified cytomegalovirus-associated TCR beta chains were confirmed in vitro to be specific for cytomegalovirus antigens. Most TCR sequences were seen in very few donors, while some public TCRs were found in many individuals. The study gave a list of under 200 TCR beta chains associated with cytomegalovirus. In both the original and validation cohorts, the classifier was reported to diagnose cytomegalovirus status with high specificity and sensitivity. A later analysis lacked HLA typing for the validation cohort, so it scored co-occurrence in that cohort across all 110 or so repertoires. Subsequent analysis determined that TCRs grouped into clusters in the first cohort also showed a tendency toward co-occurrence across the 120 or so validation repertoires, and approximately 94% of cluster scores exceeded 0. The authors suggested that the approach could potentially be extended to other disease states and immunological phenotypes.

The material sequenced was PBMCs. The TCR originated in a woman aged 18-29 years in good health and CMV-seropositive. The rearranged chain carries TRBV5-1 and TRBJ2-2; 7 middle bases align to TRBD2. The CDR3: CASSLEAGKSTGELFF. The nucleotide sequence is TGCGCCAGCAGCTTGGAAGCGGGGAAAAGCACCGGGGAGCTGTTTTTT.